The next 17 T cell receptor beta chains were all read from a single sample in a study of PD-L1 blockade in urothelial cancer (dated by TCRdb to about 2017). The method behind the library was the immunoSEQ multiplex PCR assay. TCRdb re-hosts the immuneACCESS table, in-frame sequences only. Its copies lack some clones; in the studies checked, an unresolved V gene accounts for under half of them, and the cause for the rest is not known. Across this sample there are approximately 110,000 clones, with around 82% seen only once. The top ten hold 2.4% of the sample. The material sequenced was PBMCs, taken around atezolizumab (anti-PD-L1) treatment. These receptor sequences come from a man aged 45-65 years with urothelial cancer.

The chain is built from TRBV27 and TRBJ1-4; no firm D call. The germline V gene has CDR1 MNHEY and CDR2 SMNVEV (reference sequence). The CDR3 covers 14 residues. V dropped 6 bases and J dropped 4 bases, with 12 bases sitting between them. The CDR3 nucleotides are TGTGCCAGCAGCCCCGACGGGAGTAATGAAAAACTGTTTTTT. Protein: CASSPDGSNEKLFF.

V usage is TRBV28 and J usage is TRBJ2-2; D is uncertain. This CDR3 has 14 residues. V lost 3 bases, J lost 5 bases, and 10 bases lay in between. CDR1 MDHEN and CDR2 SYDVKM come from the germline V gene. The CDR3 DNA reads as TGTGCCAGCAGTTTCACCGGGTTTACCGGGGAGCTGTTTTTT. Its protein is CASSFTGFTGELFF. The whole variable domain, remainder taken from reference TRBV28 and TRBJ2-2, is DVKVTQSSRYLVKRTGEKVFLECVQDMDHENMFWYRQDPGLGLRLIYFSYDVKMKEKGDIPEGYSVSREKKERFSLILESASTNQTSMYLCASSFTGFTGELFFGEGSRLTVL.

V gene TRBV4-1 combines with J gene TRBJ2-1; D is perhaps TRBD2 (6 bases). The V end lost 3 bases, the J end lost 0 bases, and 12 bases lay between the germline ends. Per the germline V gene, CDR1 is MGHRA and CDR2 is YSYEKL. There are 16 residues in the CDR3. CDR3 amino acids: CASSQGVAASYNEQFF. In DNA form, the CDR3 reads TGCGCCAGCAGCCAGGGCGTAGCGGCCTCCTACAATGAGCAGTTCTTC.

This clone turned up a few times. The chain has TRBV6-1 and TRBJ1-2; 7 bases line up with TRBD1. The length of the CDR3 is 13 residues. J was trimmed by 5 bases and V by 6 bases; bases with no gene match: 6. CDR1 MNHNS and CDR2 SASEGT come from the germline V gene. The CDR3 loop is CASRTEGQYGYTF. Here the CDR3 DNA reads TGTGCCAGCAGGACCGAGGGACAGTATGGCTACACCTTC.

This chain links TRBV30 with TRBJ1-5; D gene ambiguous. Germline values: CDR1 GTSNPN, CDR2 SVGIG (reference sequence). Trimming took off 2 bases at V and 5 bases at J, with 10 bases between the two ends. CDR3 length: 13 residues. The CDR3 loop reads CAWSKTADQPQHF. Here the CDR3 DNA reads TGTGCCTGGAGTAAAACAGCCGATCAGCCCCAGCATTTT.

This clone was observed many times. J is TRBJ2-1 and V is TRBV30; D gene ambiguous. Trimming pared 8 bases from V and 5 bases from J, leaving 19 bases between. Germline CDR1 and CDR2: GTSNPN and SVGIG (reference sequence). CDR3 length: 14 residues. The CDR3 here is CAAERVARHNEQFF. DNA of the CDR3: TGTGCCGCCGAACGGGTTGCCCGCCACAATGAGCAGTTCTTC.

This clone was seen a few times. The V and J genes are TRBV23-1 and TRBJ1-1; D might be TRBD1 (5 bases). TRBV23-1 is noted as an ORF with a role that remains uncertain. With 3 bases removed from V and 2 bases from J, the gap between germline ends came to 16 bases. This CDR3 contains 16 residues. CDR3 amino acids: CASSQDDTGCNTEAFF. CDR3 coding DNA: TGCGCCAGCAGTCAGGATGATACAGGTTGTAACACTGAAGCTTTCTTT.

The gene calls are TRBV4-2 and TRBJ1-5, with D unresolved. This CDR3 contains 14 residues. Germline CDR1 is LGHNA and CDR2 is YNFKEQ. V was trimmed by 2 bases and J by 3 bases, leaving 8 bases between them. The CDR3 reads CASSQLQNNQPQHF. As DNA, the CDR3 is TGTGCCAGCAGCCAACTCCAGAACAATCAGCCCCAGCATTTT.

This clone was counted a few times. The chain uses TRBV9 and TRBJ1-6; D remains ambiguous. In germline, CDR1 is SGDLS, CDR2 YYNGEE. Trimming removed 0 bases from V and 11 bases from J, with 9 bases in between. This CDR3 has 13 amino acids. The DNA for the CDR3 is TGTGCCAGCAGCGTAGGAGATTTAGCACCCCTCCACTTT. This encodes CASSVGDLAPLHF. The complete variable domain, with remaining parts taken from reference TRBV9 and TRBJ1-6, reads DSGVTQTPKHLITATGQRVTLRCSPRSGDLSVYWYQQSLDQGLQFLIQYYNGEERAKGNILERFSAQQFPDLHSELNLSSLELGDSALYFCASSVGDLAPLHFGNGTRLTVT.

The V gene is TRBV21-1, the J gene TRBJ1-5. TRBV21-1 corresponds to a pseudogene. This CDR3 is built from 19 residues. CDR3 DNA sequence: TGTGCCAGCAGGATCAAAGGGGTAGGGGAGGGCTATAGCAATCAGCCCCAGCATTTT. Its protein is CASRIKGVGEGYSNQPQHF.

The chain carries TRBV6-1 and TRBJ2-3, with D possibly TRBD2 on 5 matching bases. This CDR3 is 13 amino acids long. Trimming removed 1 base at V and 7 bases at J, with 9 bases between. Germline lookup yields CDR1 MNHNS and CDR2 SASEGT. The CDR3 sequence: CASSEGAAYTQYF. CDR3 nucleotides: TGTGCCAGCAGTGAAGGAGCGGCGTATACGCAGTATTTT.

The CDR3 sequence: CASSLASGSYEQYF. The CDR3 bases are TGTGCCAGCAGCTTAGCTAGCGGTTCCTACGAGCAGTACTTC. V is TRBV7-8 and J is TRBJ2-7, with a tentative D call TRBD2 (6 bases). Germline V gives CDR1 SGHVS, CDR2 FQNEAQ. The V gene lost 0 bases and the J gene lost 1 base, with 7 bases spanning the gap. This CDR3 spans 14 amino acids.

The V call is TRBV28, the J call TRBJ1-3; D call uncertain. The V gene lost 7 bases and the J gene lost 7 bases, with 8 bases spanning the gap. The germline CDR1 and CDR2 sequences are MDHEN and SYDVKM. This CDR3 comprises 11 residues. The CDR3 DNA reads TGTGCCAGCACCCTTATGAACACCATATATTTT. It specifies CASTLMNTIYF. The entire variable domain, with the rest obtained from reference TRBV28 and TRBJ1-3, is as follows: DVKVTQSSRYLVKRTGEKVFLECVQDMDHENMFWYRQDPGLGLRLIYFSYDVKMKEKGDIPEGYSVSREKKERFSLILESASTNQTSMYLCASTLMNTIYFGEGSWLTVV.

The V gene is TRBV5-1, the J gene TRBJ1-2; 7 nucleotides match TRBD1. The germline V gene encodes CDR1 SGHRS and CDR2 YFSETQ. This CDR3 has 14 amino acids. Trimming removed 5 bases from V and 7 bases from J; junction bases left unmatched: 11. Here the CDR3 reads CASRETTGARGYTF. The CDR3 DNA reads TGCGCCAGCAGAGAAACCACAGGGGCGCGTGGCTACACCTTC.

The chain links TRBV7-2 to TRBJ2-1; 7 bases line up with TRBD2. The germline V gene encodes CDR1 SGHTA and CDR2 FQGNSA. J lost 5 bases, V lost 5 bases, and 15 bases had no gene match. There are 17 residues in the CDR3. The CDR3 here is CASSRPGGGVKNNEQFF. The CDR3 DNA reads as TGTGCCAGCAGCCGCCCTGGGGGGGGAGTAAAAAACAATGAGCAGTTCTTC.

The rearrangement links TRBV12-5 to TRBJ2-2; TRBD2 matches at 13 bases. The germline V gene encodes CDR1 LGHNT and CDR2 FRNRAP. V dropped 3 bases and J dropped 5; count of bases not matched to a gene: 3. The CDR3 runs to 16 residues. CDR3: CASGLGLAGETGELFF. The CDR3 DNA sequence: TGTGCTAGTGGTTTAGGACTAGCGGGAGAGACCGGGGAGCTGTTTTTT.

This clone has more than one count but fewer than ten. The rearrangement uses TRBV2 and TRBJ1-2; D gene uncertain. The CDR3 is 13 amino acids. Germline values: CDR1 SNHLY, CDR2 FYNNEI. V lost 5 bases and J lost 8, with 15 bases in between. Written as DNA, the CDR3 is TGTGCCAGCAGTTCAGGCGGGGTTGGAGGCTACACCTTC. This sequence encodes CASSSGGVGGYTF.